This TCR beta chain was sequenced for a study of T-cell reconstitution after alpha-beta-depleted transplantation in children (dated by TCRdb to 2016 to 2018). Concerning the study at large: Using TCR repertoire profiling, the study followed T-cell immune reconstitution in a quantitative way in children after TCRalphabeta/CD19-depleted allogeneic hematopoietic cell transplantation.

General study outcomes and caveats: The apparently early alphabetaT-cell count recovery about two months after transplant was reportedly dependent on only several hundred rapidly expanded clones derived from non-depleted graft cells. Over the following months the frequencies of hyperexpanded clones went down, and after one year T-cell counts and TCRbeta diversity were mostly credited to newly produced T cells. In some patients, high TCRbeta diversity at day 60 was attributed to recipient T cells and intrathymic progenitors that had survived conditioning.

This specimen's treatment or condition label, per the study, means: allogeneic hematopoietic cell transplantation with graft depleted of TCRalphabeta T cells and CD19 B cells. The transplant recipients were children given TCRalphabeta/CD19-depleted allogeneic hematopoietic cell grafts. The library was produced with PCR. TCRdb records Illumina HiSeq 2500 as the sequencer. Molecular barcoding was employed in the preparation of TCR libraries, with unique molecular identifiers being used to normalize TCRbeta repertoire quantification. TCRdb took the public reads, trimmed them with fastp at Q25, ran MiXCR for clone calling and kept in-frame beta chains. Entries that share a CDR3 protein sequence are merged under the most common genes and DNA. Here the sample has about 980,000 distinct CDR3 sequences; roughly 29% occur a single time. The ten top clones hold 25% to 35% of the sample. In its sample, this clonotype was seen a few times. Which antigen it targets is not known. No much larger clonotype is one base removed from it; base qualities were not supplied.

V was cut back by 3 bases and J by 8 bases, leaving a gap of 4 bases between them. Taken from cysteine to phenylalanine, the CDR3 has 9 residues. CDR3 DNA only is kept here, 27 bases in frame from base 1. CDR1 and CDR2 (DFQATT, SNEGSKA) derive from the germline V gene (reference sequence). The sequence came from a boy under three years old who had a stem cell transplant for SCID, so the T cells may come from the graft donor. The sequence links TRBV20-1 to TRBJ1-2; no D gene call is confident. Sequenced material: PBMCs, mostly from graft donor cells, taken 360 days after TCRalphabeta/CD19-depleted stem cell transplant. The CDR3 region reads CSASKGYTF. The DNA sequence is TGCAGTGCTAGCAAGGGCTACACCTTC.